This entry features one T cell receptor beta chain sequence. This table comes from immunoSEQ multiplex PCR, and its TCRdb copy is limited to in-frame clones, with some not included. The sample contains just under 85,000 clones, just over 90% of which appear only once. V dropped 6 bases and J dropped 2 bases, with 14 bases sitting between them. This CDR3 comprises 15 residues. Germline assignment: CDR1 MNHEY and CDR2 SMNVEV (reference sequence). This specimen comes from a study of T cell changes during pregnancy in multiple sclerosis. The source is a female donor with multiple sclerosis, enrolled in a pregnancy study. The sample consisted of peripheral blood, taken in the first trimester of pregnancy. The genes are TRBV27 and TRBJ1-5, with D hard to call. CDR3 sequence: CASRKGTQRNQPQHF. The CDR3, as DNA: TGTGCCAGCAGGAAAGGTACACAGCGCAATCAGCCCCAGCATTTT.